The subject of this entry is one T cell receptor beta chain. This sample is drawn from a study of blood T cell repertoires in COVID-19. Assay: immunoSEQ multiplex PCR; the TCRdb copy retains only in-frame clones and omits some. This sample has around 79,000 clones, with approximately 80% found just once. The CDR3 totals 11 residues. V was clipped by 4 bases and J by 4 bases, with 4 bases between them. V gene TRBV12-3 or TRBV12-4 combines with J gene TRBJ2-5; D remains unclear. Input material: peripheral blood. The receptor was isolated from a woman in her sixties or seventies with acute or convalescent COVID-19. CDR3 amino acids: CASSSSETQYF. In DNA form, the CDR3 reads TGTGCCAGCAGTTCTTCAGAGACCCAGTACTTC.